This T cell receptor beta chain originates from a study of OX40 agonist ivuxolimab in advanced cancers. The wider study: The treatment was a fully human IgG2 OX40 agonist, ivuxolimab. Participants could have had prior anti-PD-1, anti-PD-L1 or anti-CTLA-4 therapy, and around 40% had some.

Findings and caveats of the study: Mean expanded clone counts were higher in CD8+ than CD4+ T cells. The study observed clonal expansion of CD4+ and CD8+ blood T cells by week 6 at 0.1 to 3.0 mg/kg.

Remarks on this clone: As yet, its antigen is unknown.

Repertoires were generated with immunoSEQ multiplex PCR, while TCRdb's copy carries only in-frame clones and drops some. The data hold fewer than 45,000 clones, with roughly 90% observed a single time. The V and J ends lost 5 bases and 3 bases, in that order; junction bases with no gene match: 9. There are 15 residues in the CDR3. Looked up from germline, CDR1 is SGHTA and CDR2 is FQGNSA. The gene calls are TRBV7-2 and TRBJ1-1; 7 nucleotides agree with TRBD1. The sequence was collected from an adult with an advanced solid tumor such as melanoma, head and neck, liver or kidney cancer. The sequencing used CD4+ or CD8+ T cells sorted from blood, collected in a trial of the OX40 agonist ivuxolimab. The DNA of the CDR3 is TGTGCCAGCAGCCCCCATTACAGGGGTTACACTGAAGCTTTCTTT. Amino acids: CASSPHYRGYTEAFF.